The rows below give T cell receptor beta chains drawn from one sample of a study of blood T cell repertoires in COVID-19. Assay used: immunoSEQ multiplex PCR; TCRdb lists only in-frame clones, some missing. The table lists 110,000 or so clones, about 88% of them singletons. Source material: peripheral blood. The receptors derive from a woman aged 70-85 years who had recovered from COVID-19. Both conserved end residues are trimmed from each CDR3. Fields, in order: V gene, J gene, CDR3 protein.

v_call: TRBV5-1
j_call: TRBJ2-7
cdr3_aa: ASSLLAAYEQY

v_call: TRBV5-1
j_call: TRBJ1-2
cdr3_aa: ASSLTYGMEGDYGYT

v_call: TRBV24-1
j_call: TRBJ2-2
cdr3_aa: ATSDQDTGELF

v_call: TRBV27
j_call: TRBJ2-5
cdr3_aa: ASRFHRGTQETQY

v_call: TRBV7-9
j_call: TRBJ1-3
cdr3_aa: ASSFPGESMGNTIY

v_call: TRBV6-5
j_call: TRBJ2-2
cdr3_aa: ASRLGGANTGELF

v_call: TRBV14
j_call: TRBJ2-4
cdr3_aa: ASSPLDLNIQY

v_call: TRBV28
j_call: TRBJ2-7
cdr3_aa: ASREGQGGPRQY

v_call: TRBV29-1
j_call: TRBJ2-3
cdr3_aa: SVAHSTDTQY

v_call: TRBV30
j_call: TRBJ1-5
cdr3_aa: AWSVQGTGQPQH

v_call: TRBV3-1/TRBV3-2
j_call: TRBJ2-5
cdr3_aa: ASSQGAGRRNQETQY

v_call: TRBV27
j_call: TRBJ1-5
cdr3_aa: ASSGGPSNQPQH

v_call: TRBV3-1/TRBV3-2
j_call: TRBJ2-5
cdr3_aa: ASSHASSGEETQY

v_call: TRBV7-9
j_call: TRBJ1-5
cdr3_aa: ASSPMGQGGHGQPQH

v_call: TRBV29-1
j_call: TRBJ2-4
cdr3_aa: SVTGGAKNIQY

v_call: TRBV9
j_call: TRBJ2-1
cdr3_aa: ASSPGTSAYNEQF

v_call: TRBV7-2
j_call: TRBJ2-7
cdr3_aa: ASSLASGRPPGSYEQY